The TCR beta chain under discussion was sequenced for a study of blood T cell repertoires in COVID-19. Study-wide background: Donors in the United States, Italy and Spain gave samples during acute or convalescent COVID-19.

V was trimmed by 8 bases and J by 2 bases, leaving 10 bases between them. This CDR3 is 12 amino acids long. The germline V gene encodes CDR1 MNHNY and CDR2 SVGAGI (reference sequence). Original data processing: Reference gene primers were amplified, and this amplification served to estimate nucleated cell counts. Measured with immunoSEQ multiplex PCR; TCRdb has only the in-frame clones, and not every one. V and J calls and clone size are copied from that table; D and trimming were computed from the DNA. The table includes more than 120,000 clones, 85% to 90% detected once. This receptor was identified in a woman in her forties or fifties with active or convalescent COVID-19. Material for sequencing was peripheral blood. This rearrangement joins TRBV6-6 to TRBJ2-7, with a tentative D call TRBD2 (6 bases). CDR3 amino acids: CASGGGPYEQYF. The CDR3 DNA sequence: TGTGCCAGCGGGGGAGGCCCCTACGAGCAGTACTTC.